Listed below are T cell receptor beta chains from one sample, sequenced in a study of T cells in localized non-small cell lung cancer. Only in-frame clones appear in the TCRdb table, and some are missing; sequencing was by immunoSEQ multiplex PCR. The sample yields 26,000 or so clones, around 85% seen once. The input for sequencing was peripheral blood, taken before any cancer treatment. The receptors were sampled from a female donor over 55 with stage II squamous cell lung carcinoma. Both conserved end residues are part of each CDR3. D genes are given only for firm matches. The listing skips clone size in some rows; elsewhere it reads once, few, many or a size class.

CDR3aa: CASSLSGGNGQPQHF; CDR3nt: TGTGCCAGCAGCTTATCGGGAGGGAACGGCCAGCCCCAGCATTTT; v_gene: TRBV7-9; d_gene: .; abundance: .; j_gene: TRBJ1-5
CDR3aa: CASSSWTGTNTGELFF; CDR3nt: TGTGCCAGCAGTTCTTGGACAGGGACTAACACCGGGGAGCTGTTTTTT; v_gene: TRBV28; d_gene: TRBD1; abundance: .; j_gene: TRBJ2-2
CDR3aa: CASSELYPAGQGNTIYF; CDR3nt: TGTGCCAGCAGTGAACTCTACCCGGCCGGACAGGGAAACACCATATATTTT; v_gene: TRBV25-1; d_gene: .; abundance: few; j_gene: TRBJ1-3
CDR3aa: CASSGFQAGELFF; CDR3nt: TGTGCCAGTTCAGGGTTTCAGGCCGGGGAGCTGTTTTTT; v_gene: TRBV19; d_gene: .; abundance: few; j_gene: TRBJ2-2
CDR3aa: CASSSRGRVPGGEQYF; CDR3nt: TGTGCCAGCAGCTCCCGCGGCCGGGTACCAGGCGGCGAGCAGTACTTC; v_gene: TRBV7-9; d_gene: .; abundance: .; j_gene: TRBJ2-7
CDR3aa: CASSSSDRGGNTIYF; CDR3nt: TGTGCCAGCAGTTCATCGGACAGGGGCGGAAACACCATATATTTT; v_gene: TRBV28; d_gene: TRBD1; abundance: once; j_gene: TRBJ1-3
CDR3aa: CASSYSGGDTEAFF; CDR3nt: TGTGCCAGCAGTTACTCAGGGGGGGACACTGAAGCTTTCTTT; v_gene: TRBV6-5; d_gene: .; abundance: .; j_gene: TRBJ1-1
CDR3aa: CASSFGDSFTDTQYF; CDR3nt: TGTGCCAGCAGTTTCGGGGACAGTTTCACAGATACGCAGTATTTT; v_gene: TRBV27; d_gene: TRBD1; abundance: few; j_gene: TRBJ2-3
CDR3aa: CASSPPGLASTYEQYF; CDR3nt: TGTGCCAGCTCACCACCGGGACTAGCGAGCACCTACGAGCAGTACTTC; v_gene: TRBV18; d_gene: TRBD2; abundance: .; j_gene: TRBJ2-7
CDR3aa: CASSLAGDRGFKSGNTIYF; CDR3nt: TGTGCCAGCAGCTTGGCCGGTGACAGGGGCTTCAAATCTGGAAACACCATATATTTT; v_gene: TRBV5-4; d_gene: TRBD1; abundance: .; j_gene: TRBJ1-3
CDR3aa: CASSPPAGLGQTQYF; CDR3nt: TGTGCCAGCAGCCCCCCTGCGGGTTTGGGCCAGACCCAGTACTTC; v_gene: TRBV7-2; d_gene: .; abundance: .; j_gene: TRBJ2-5
CDR3aa: CASSFQGSTNEKLFF; CDR3nt: TGTGCCAGCAGCTTTCAGGGTTCAACTAATGAAAAACTGTTTTTT; v_gene: TRBV7-2; d_gene: .; abundance: .; j_gene: TRBJ1-4
CDR3aa: CAISTGPNTGELFF; CDR3nt: TGTGCCATCAGTACCGGACCGAACACCGGGGAGCTGTTTTTT; v_gene: TRBV10-3; d_gene: .; abundance: few; j_gene: TRBJ2-2
CDR3aa: CASSSGRVLDTEAFF; CDR3nt: TGTGCCAGTAGTTCAGGGCGGGTTCTAGACACTGAAGCTTTCTTT; v_gene: TRBV19; d_gene: .; abundance: .; j_gene: TRBJ1-1
CDR3aa: CASSLGTGTILANYGYTF; CDR3nt: TGTGCCAGCAGCTTGGGGACAGGGACCATCCTCGCTAACTATGGCTACACCTTC; v_gene: TRBV5-6; d_gene: TRBD1; abundance: .; j_gene: TRBJ1-2
CDR3aa: CASSHGAREKLFF; CDR3nt: TGTGCCAGCTCACATGGGGCTCGAGAAAAACTGTTTTTT; v_gene: TRBV18; d_gene: .; abundance: .; j_gene: TRBJ1-4
CDR3aa: CASSYAWDRRATEAFF; CDR3nt: TGTGCCAGCAGTTACGCCTGGGACAGGCGGGCCACTGAAGCTTTCTTT; v_gene: TRBV6-5; d_gene: TRBD1; abundance: .; j_gene: TRBJ1-1
CDR3aa: CASSLVRGAYEQYF; CDR3nt: TGTGCCAGCAGCTTAGTAAGGGGGGCCTACGAGCAGTACTTC; v_gene: TRBV11-2; d_gene: .; abundance: .; j_gene: TRBJ2-7
CDR3aa: CASTSLIWGLHEQFF; CDR3nt: TGTGCCAGCACCTCGTTAATATGGGGCCTCCATGAGCAGTTCTTC; v_gene: TRBV6-1; d_gene: .; abundance: .; j_gene: TRBJ2-1
CDR3aa: CASSLNGQGTEKLFF; CDR3nt: TGTGCCAGCAGCCTTAACGGACAGGGGACTGAAAAACTGTTTTTT; v_gene: TRBV7-2; d_gene: TRBD1; abundance: .; j_gene: TRBJ1-4
CDR3aa: CSGTGAYGYTF; CDR3nt: TGCAGTGGGACAGGGGCCTATGGCTACACCTTC; v_gene: TRBV20-1; d_gene: TRBD1; abundance: .; j_gene: TRBJ1-2
CDR3aa: CASSLARASGGDEQFF; CDR3nt: TGTGCCAGCAGCTTGGCCAGGGCTAGCGGGGGGGATGAGCAGTTCTTC; v_gene: TRBV5-8; d_gene: TRBD2; abundance: .; j_gene: TRBJ2-1
CDR3aa: CASSLTDTGELFF; CDR3nt: TGTGCCAGCAGCTTAACGGACACCGGGGAGCTGTTTTTT; v_gene: TRBV7-7; d_gene: .; abundance: .; j_gene: TRBJ2-2
CDR3aa: CASSAAGLKMNTEAFF; CDR3nt: TGTGCCAGCAGCGCCGCGGGATTAAAGATGAACACTGAAGCTTTCTTT; v_gene: TRBV28; d_gene: .; abundance: .; j_gene: TRBJ1-1
CDR3aa: CASSGRQGAMPDTQYF; CDR3nt: TGTGCCAGCAGCGGAAGACAGGGGGCGATGCCAGATACGCAGTATTTT; v_gene: TRBV9; d_gene: TRBD1; abundance: .; j_gene: TRBJ2-3
CDR3aa: CASSLGADTQYF; CDR3nt: TGTGCCAGCAGCTTAGGGGCAGATACGCAGTATTTT; v_gene: TRBV7-9; d_gene: .; abundance: .; j_gene: TRBJ2-3
CDR3aa: CASRRSGGYEQYF; CDR3nt: TGTGCCAGCAGGCGTAGCGGGGGCTACGAGCAGTACTTC; v_gene: TRBV27; d_gene: TRBD2; abundance: .; j_gene: TRBJ2-7
CDR3aa: CASSEMEGKGYGYTF; CDR3nt: TGTGCCAGCAGTGAAATGGAGGGGAAAGGTTATGGCTACACCTTC; v_gene: TRBV2; d_gene: .; abundance: .; j_gene: TRBJ1-2
CDR3aa: CASTPGGQYTEAFF; CDR3nt: TGTGCCAGCACACCTGGGGGACAGTACACTGAAGCTTTCTTT; v_gene: TRBV27; d_gene: TRBD1; abundance: .; j_gene: TRBJ1-1
CDR3aa: CASSLAGGLKGYTF; CDR3nt: TGTGCCAGCAGCCTCGCCGGGGGCTTGAAAGGCTACACCTTC; v_gene: TRBV7-9; d_gene: .; abundance: .; j_gene: TRBJ1-2
CDR3aa: CASSFLDREAFF; CDR3nt: TGTGCCAGCAGTTTTTTGGACAGGGAAGCTTTCTTT; v_gene: TRBV6-5; d_gene: TRBD1; abundance: .; j_gene: TRBJ1-1
CDR3aa: CASSEAAGVQTQYF; CDR3nt: TGTGCCAGCAGTGAAGCGGCAGGGGTACAGACCCAGTACTTC; v_gene: TRBV6-1; d_gene: .; abundance: .; j_gene: TRBJ2-5
CDR3aa: CASSPVLRVADTQYF; CDR3nt: TGTGCCAGCAGCCCCGTCCTTAGGGTGGCCGATACGCAGTATTTT; v_gene: TRBV7-9; d_gene: .; abundance: .; j_gene: TRBJ2-3
CDR3aa: CASSTRRGERVTEAFF; CDR3nt: TGTGCCAGTAGCACTCGGCGGGGTGAGAGGGTGACTGAAGCTTTCTTT; v_gene: TRBV19; d_gene: .; abundance: .; j_gene: TRBJ1-1
CDR3aa: CASRSSGNTIYF; CDR3nt: TGTGCCAGCAGAAGCTCTGGAAACACCATATATTTT; v_gene: TRBV7-9; d_gene: .; abundance: .; j_gene: TRBJ1-3
CDR3aa: CASVQGEANVLTF; CDR3nt: TGTGCCAGCGTACAGGGTGAGGCCAACGTCCTGACTTTC; v_gene: TRBV28; d_gene: .; abundance: .; j_gene: TRBJ2-6
CDR3aa: CASQREGAYGYTF; CDR3nt: TGTGCCAGCCAGAGAGAGGGCGCCTATGGCTACACCTTC; v_gene: TRBV7-3; d_gene: .; abundance: .; j_gene: TRBJ1-2
CDR3aa: CASSQDGAAGGNEQFF; CDR3nt: TGCGCCAGCAGCCAAGATGGCGCAGCGGGAGGCAATGAGCAGTTCTTC; v_gene: TRBV4-1; d_gene: TRBD2; abundance: once; j_gene: TRBJ2-1
CDR3aa: CAISGPGTSGPWNEQFF; CDR3nt: TGTGCCATCAGTGGGCCGGGGACTAGCGGACCATGGAATGAGCAGTTCTTC; v_gene: TRBV10-3; d_gene: TRBD2; abundance: .; j_gene: TRBJ2-1
CDR3aa: CASSPPDREGETQYF; CDR3nt: TGTGCCAGCTCACCCCCAGACCGGGAAGGGGAGACCCAGTACTTC; v_gene: TRBV18; d_gene: .; abundance: .; j_gene: TRBJ2-5
CDR3aa: CASSIGQFLYSGANVLTF; CDR3nt: TGTGCCAGTAGTATAGGACAGTTCCTATACTCTGGGGCCAACGTCCTGACTTTC; v_gene: TRBV19; d_gene: .; abundance: .; j_gene: TRBJ2-6
CDR3aa: CASSQALGRGNTEAFF; CDR3nt: TGTGCCAGCAGCCAAGCCCTGGGCAGGGGGAACACTGAAGCTTTCTTT; v_gene: TRBV14; d_gene: .; abundance: .; j_gene: TRBJ1-1
CDR3aa: CASRSSGAQGGSPLHF; CDR3nt: TGTGCCAGCAGATCGTCGGGGGCACAAGGAGGCTCACCCCTCCACTTT; v_gene: TRBV28; d_gene: .; abundance: .; j_gene: TRBJ1-6
CDR3aa: CASGQGPPDYGYTF; CDR3nt: TGTGCCAGCGGACAGGGCCCTCCCGACTATGGCTACACCTTC; v_gene: TRBV2; d_gene: TRBD1; abundance: once; j_gene: TRBJ1-2